The 25 T cell receptor beta chains presented below share a single source sample, sequenced in a study of control samples from healthy donors and cancer patients. Sequenced by immunoSEQ multiplex PCR; TCRdb stores in-frame clones only, minus some. The data show roughly 88,000 clones, around 91% seen once. Sequencing was carried out using blood. All receptors come from a man aged 45-65 years in good health.

This clone came up once. V and J are TRBV5-6 and TRBJ1-3, with D hard to call. The CDR3 runs to 13 residues. Germline-derived CDR1 and CDR2 are SGHDT and YYEEEE. The germline V and J ends were trimmed by 4 bases and 2 bases, with 7 bases remaining between them. The CDR3 nucleotides read TGTGCCAGCAGCCGTAGGACTGGAAACACCATATATTTT. It yields the protein CASSRRTGNTIYF.

This chain uses TRBV7-9 with TRBJ2-2; possible D gene TRBD1, 5 bases. The V and J ends lost 6 bases and 0 bases respectively, with 11 bases between them. This CDR3 comprises 15 residues. Germline lookup yields CDR1 SEHNR and CDR2 FQNEAQ (reference sequence). This CDR3 reads CASSPRVSNTGELFF. In DNA, the CDR3 is TGTGCCAGCAGTCCCAGGGTTTCGAACACCGGGGAGCTGTTTTTT.

The CDR3 nucleotides read TGTGCCAGTAGTATAGGGGGCGGGATCGTAGATACGCAGTATTTT. This translates into CASSIGGGIVDTQYF. This chain connects TRBV19 to TRBJ2-3; D is possibly TRBD2 (6 bases). Germline CDR1 and CDR2: LNHDA and SQIVND (reference sequence). The CDR3 totals 15 residues. V lost 1 base to trimming and J lost 5 bases, with 13 bases between them.

V is TRBV14 and J is TRBJ1-4; D is uncertain. Looked up from germline, CDR1 is SGHDN and CDR2 is FVKESK. V shed 1 base and J shed 0 bases, with 21 bases lying between them. The CDR3 has 20 amino acids. CDR3 sequence: CASSQGVWWATGTTNEKLFF. In nucleotides, the CDR3 is TGTGCCAGCAGCCAAGGAGTATGGTGGGCCACTGGTACAACTAATGAAAAACTGTTTTTT.

The rearrangement uses TRBV27 and TRBJ2-7; 10 bases map to TRBD1. Germline V gene sequence: CDR1 MNHEY, CDR2 SMNVEV (reference sequence). With V trimmed by 4 bases and J by 4 bases, 4 bases remained unmatched. The CDR3 spans 14 residues. This CDR3 reads CASSSRDRGYEQYF. The DNA for the CDR3 is TGTGCCAGCAGTTCAAGGGACAGGGGATACGAGCAGTACTTC.

The genes are TRBV19 and TRBJ1-3; D is unresolved. CDR1 and CDR2 from the germline V gene are LNHDA and SQIVND (reference sequence). This CDR3 region has 14 residues. Trimming cost V 9 bases and J 0 bases, with 12 bases left between them. The CDR3 coding sequence is TGTGCCAGCAGCCCCGGATACTCTGGAAACACCATATATTTT. Translation gives CASSPGYSGNTIYF. Full variable domain (remainder filled in from reference TRBV19 and TRBJ1-3): DGGITQSPKYLFRKEGQNVTLSCEQNLNHDAMYWYRQDPGQGLRLIYYSQIVNDFQKGDIAEGYSVSREKKESFPLTVTSAQKNPTAFYLCASSPGYSGNTIYFGEGSWLTVV.

The chain employs TRBV30 and TRBJ1-4; a weak D match, TRBD1 (5 bases). Germline V lookup: CDR1 GTSNPN, CDR2 SVGIG (reference sequence). The CDR3 covers 13 residues. V was shortened by 1 base and J by 6 bases, with 9 bases between the two germline ends. Written as DNA, the CDR3 is TGTGCCTGGAGTGCGGGGCGGTATGAAAAACTGTTTTTT. Residues: CAWSAGRYEKLFF.

V and J are TRBV5-4 and TRBJ1-2; tentative D call: TRBD1 (5 bases). Trimming removed 3 bases at V and 6 bases at J, with 18 bases between. The V gene's germline CDR1 is SGHNT and CDR2 YYREEE (reference sequence). This CDR3 region has 15 residues. In nucleotides, the CDR3 is TGTGCCAGCAGCTCCAAGGTGGAGGGCAGGGATGGCTACACCTTC. This encodes CASSSKVEGRDGYTF.

Here the CDR3 reads CASSGRGLTNEKLFF. CDR3 coding DNA: TGTGCCAGTAGTGGAAGGGGTTTAACTAATGAAAAACTGTTTTTT. The chain carries TRBV19 and TRBJ1-4; possible D gene TRBD1, 5 bases. This CDR3 has 15 residues. The germline gives CDR1 LNHDA, CDR2 SQIVND (reference sequence). Trimming removed 5 bases from V and 1 base from J, with 11 bases in between.

The V call is TRBV25-1, the J call TRBJ1-1, with D perhaps TRBD1 (6 bases). Germline loops: CDR1 MGHDK, CDR2 SYGVNS. This CDR3 contains 15 residues. Deletions cut 3 bases from V and 4 bases from J, with 15 bases between. The CDR3 loop is CASSDRLQGSTEAFF. Written as DNA, the CDR3 is TGTGCCAGCAGTGATCGCCTACAGGGCTCCACTGAAGCTTTCTTT.

J is TRBJ1-2 and V is TRBV24-1; 11 nucleotides match TRBD1. This CDR3 has 17 residues. Trimming removed 7 bases from V and 0 bases from J; junction bases left unmatched: 9. Germline V gene sequence: CDR1 KGHDR, CDR2 SFDVKD. CDR3 DNA sequence: TGTGCCACCAGAGAGGCCGGGACAGGGGGTGCTAACTATGGCTACACCTTC. Translating gives CATREAGTGGANYGYTF.

The rearrangement joins TRBV7-2 to TRBJ1-6; no clear D gene. V lost 7 bases, J lost 6 bases, and 10 bases lay in between. Germline V gene lookup returns CDR1 SGHTA and CDR2 FQGNSA. The CDR3 extends over 13 amino acids. This CDR3 reads CASKETLNSPLHF. Here the CDR3 DNA reads TGTGCCAGCAAGGAAACCCTTAATTCACCCCTCCACTTT.

The chain joins TRBV19 to TRBJ1-6; TRBD1 aligns across 7 bases. After removal of 5 bases from V and 3 bases from J, the junction contained 1 base not matched to a gene. CDR3 size: 14 residues. CDR1 and CDR2 from the germline V gene are LNHDA and SQIVND (reference sequence). This chain's CDR3 is CASSGDSYNSPLHF. The CDR3 DNA reads as TGTGCCAGTAGTGGGGACAGCTATAATTCACCCCTCCACTTT.

This clone was observed a handful of times. The J gene is TRBJ2-5, the V gene TRBV7-2, with a tentative D call TRBD2 (6 bases). The V gene's germline CDR1 is SGHTA and CDR2 FQGNSA. The CDR3 totals 13 residues. The V end was cut by 5 bases, the J end by 5 bases, with 12 bases between. This CDR3 reads CASSRSREETQYF. The CDR3 DNA is TGTGCCAGCAGCCGGAGCCGGGAGGAGACCCAGTACTTC.

V usage is TRBV7-9 and J usage is TRBJ2-3, with D unclear. The CDR3 sequence is 14 residues long. Germline CDR1 is SEHNR and CDR2 is FQNEAQ (reference sequence). The ends were cut back, 5 bases at V and 0 bases at J, with 9 bases in the middle. The CDR3 region has the DNA TGTGCCAGCAGCCCTTCTCTTAGCACAGATACGCAGTATTTT. Its translation is CASSPSLSTDTQYF.

The genes are TRBV10-1 and TRBJ2-5; 10 nucleotides align to TRBD1. This CDR3 has 17 amino acids. V was clipped by 0 bases and J by 5 bases; unmatched bases: 9. In germline, CDR1 is WNHNN, CDR2 SYGVQD (reference sequence). In DNA, the CDR3 is TGCGCCAGCAGTGAGTCCGTGGGGACAGGGGCACGGGAGACCCAGTACTTC. It translates to CASSESVGTGARETQYF.

The chain employs TRBV25-1 and TRBJ1-6; D is possibly TRBD1 (6 bases). Per germline, CDR1 MGHDK and CDR2 SYGVNS. Trimming removed 0 bases from V and 9 bases from J, with 12 bases in between. The CDR3 sequence is 15 residues long. The CDR3 loop is CASSEYRQGISPLHF. The DNA of the CDR3 is TGTGCCAGCAGTGAATATAGGCAGGGGATTTCACCCCTCCACTTT. The complete variable domain, with remaining parts taken from reference TRBV25-1 and TRBJ1-6, reads EADIYQTPRYLVIGTGKKITLECSQTMGHDKMYWYQQDPGMELHLIHYSYGVNSTEKGDLSSESTVSRIRTEHFPLTLESARPSHTSQYLCASSEYRQGISPLHFGNGTRLTVT.

The chain is built from TRBV30 and TRBJ1-2; 8 bases align to TRBD1. CDR3 length: 14 residues. V dropped 4 bases and J dropped 4; count of bases not matched to a gene: 8. In germline, CDR1 is GTSNPN, CDR2 SVGIG (reference sequence). The CDR3 is CAWTADRAGYGYTF. CDR3 DNA: TGTGCCTGGACCGCGGACAGGGCCGGCTATGGCTACACCTTC.

This sequence joins TRBV11-1 and TRBJ2-1; 9 bases fit TRBD1. The CDR3 loop spans 16 amino acids. Germline V gene data show CDR1 as SGHAT and CDR2 as FQDESV (reference sequence). J was trimmed by 3 bases and V by 3 bases; bases with no gene match: 6. The CDR3 reads CASSFPSTGGYNEQFF. The CDR3, as DNA: TGTGCCAGCAGCTTCCCCTCGACAGGGGGCTACAATGAGCAGTTCTTC.

The chain has TRBV6-1 and TRBJ1-1; D not resolved. The V end was cut by 0 bases, the J end by 3 bases, with 5 bases between. The germline V gene encodes CDR1 MNHNS and CDR2 SASEGT. The CDR3 contains 13 residues. The CDR3 is CASSEARYTEAFF. The CDR3 DNA reads TGTGCCAGCAGTGAAGCGCGGTACACTGAAGCTTTCTTT.

The CDR3 nucleotides are TGTGCCACCAGCAGATGGGCGGCCGGGGAGCTGTTTTTT. Protein product: CATSRWAAGELFF. The chain links TRBV15 to TRBJ2-2; the D is unclear. Germline V gene sequence: CDR1 LNHNV, CDR2 YYDKDF (reference sequence). This CDR3 comprises 13 residues. V lost 2 bases and J 6 bases, leaving 7 bases between the germline ends.

The chain has TRBV19 and TRBJ2-5, with TRBD1 matching 7 bases. With 5 bases clipped from V and 1 base from J, the junction kept 4 bases outside the gene matches. The V gene's germline CDR1 is LNHDA and CDR2 SQIVND (reference sequence). The CDR3 runs 14 residues. The DNA for the CDR3 is TGTGCCAGTAGTTTGGGACAGTTCCAAGAGACCCAGTACTTC. This codes for CASSLGQFQETQYF.

The chain links TRBV5-4 to TRBJ1-4; maybe TRBD1 (6 bases). V dropped 4 bases and J dropped 3 bases, with 13 bases sitting between them. The V gene's germline CDR1 is SGHNT and CDR2 YYREEE (reference sequence). This CDR3 region has 15 residues. CDR3 loop: CASSTRGLANEKLFF. The CDR3 DNA is TGTGCCAGCAGCACAAGGGGGTTGGCTAATGAAAAACTGTTTTTT. Looking up the rest from reference TRBV5-4 and TRBJ1-4 gives the full variable domain: ETGVTQSPTHLIKTRGQQVTLRCSSQSGHNTVSWYQQALGQGPQFIFQYYREEENGRGNFPPRFSGLQFPNYSSELNVNALELDDSALYLCASSTRGLANEKLFFGSGTQLSVL.

The V and J genes are TRBV27 and TRBJ2-7; 11 bases match TRBD1. The junction had 9 bases not matched to a gene; V was cut back by 6 bases and J by 5 bases. CDR1 is MNHEY, CDR2 SMNVEV, per germline (reference sequence). This CDR3 is 15 amino acids long. CDR3 DNA: TGTGCCAGCAGACAAAGCGGGACAGGGGGTCACGAGCAGTACTTC. Amino acid sequence: CASRQSGTGGHEQYF.

CDR3 nucleotides: TGTGCCACCAGCAGTTGGGGGACACCTACTAGCACAGATACGCAGTATTTT. Translation: CATSSWGTPTSTDTQYF. The V call is TRBV15, the J call TRBJ2-3, with D perhaps TRBD1 (6 bases). Germline CDR1 reads LNHNV; CDR2 reads YYDKDF (reference sequence). The CDR3 totals 17 residues. V was trimmed by 3 bases and J by 0 bases, leaving 16 bases between them.